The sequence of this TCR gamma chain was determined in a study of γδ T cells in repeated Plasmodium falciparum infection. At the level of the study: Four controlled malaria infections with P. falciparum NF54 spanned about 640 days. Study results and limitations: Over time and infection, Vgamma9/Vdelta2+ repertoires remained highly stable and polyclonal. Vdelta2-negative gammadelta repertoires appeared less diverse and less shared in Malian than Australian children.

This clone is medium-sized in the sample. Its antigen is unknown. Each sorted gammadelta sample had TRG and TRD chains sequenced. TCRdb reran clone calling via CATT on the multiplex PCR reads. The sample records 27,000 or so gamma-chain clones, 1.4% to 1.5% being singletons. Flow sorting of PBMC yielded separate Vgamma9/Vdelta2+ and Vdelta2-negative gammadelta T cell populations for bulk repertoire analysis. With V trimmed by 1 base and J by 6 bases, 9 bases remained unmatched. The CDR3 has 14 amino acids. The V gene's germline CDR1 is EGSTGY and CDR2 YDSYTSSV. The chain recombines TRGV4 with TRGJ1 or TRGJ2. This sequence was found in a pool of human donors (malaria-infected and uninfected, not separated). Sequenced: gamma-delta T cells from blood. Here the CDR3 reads CATWDGPLGYKKLF. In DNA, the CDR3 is TGTGCCACCTGGGATGGCCCCTTAGGTTATAAGAAACTCTTT.